This T cell receptor (beta chain) was found in a study of OX40 agonist ivuxolimab in advanced cancers. This clone was recorded once. Profiling relied on immunoSEQ multiplex PCR, and the TCRdb table lists in-frame clones only, not all of them. The sample contains approximately 41,000 clones, approximately 90% of which appear only once. The sequence came from an adult with an advanced solid tumor such as melanoma, head and neck, liver or kidney cancer. The input for sequencing was CD4+ or CD8+ T cells sorted from blood, taken in a trial of the OX40 agonist ivuxolimab.

The CDR3: CAGGGTGELFF. The CDR3 DNA sequence: TGTGCCGGAGGGGGCACCGGGGAGCTGTTTTTT. The J gene is TRBJ2-2, the V gene TRBV2, with D perhaps being TRBD1 or TRBD2 (6 bases each). The CDR3 has 11 amino acids. V lost 11 bases and J 4 bases, leaving 8 bases between the germline ends. Germline loops: CDR1 SNHLY, CDR2 FYNNEI.